The 19 T cell receptor beta chains below come from one sample, sequenced in a study of blood T cell repertoires in COVID-19. The assay was immunoSEQ multiplex PCR, and TCRdb's table has in-frame clones only and misses some. The table records about 280,000 clones, roughly 86% of them present only once. Source material: peripheral blood. These receptors came from a man aged 18 to 30 with active or convalescent COVID-19.

The CDR3 spells CASSYSQAANYGYTF. The CDR3 DNA is TGTGCCAGCAGTTACTCTCAGGCCGCTAACTATGGCTACACCTTC. V gene TRBV6-5 combines with J gene TRBJ1-2; D is uncertain. Trimming cost V 0 bases and J 0 bases, with 8 bases left between them. The CDR3 runs 15 residues. CDR1 is MNHEY, CDR2 SVGAGI, per germline.

This sequence joins TRBV5-6 and TRBJ2-2; 7 bases match TRBD2. This CDR3 spans 13 amino acids. In germline, CDR1 is SGHDT, CDR2 YYEEEE. The V gene end was trimmed by 4 bases and the J gene end by 7 bases; junction bases not matched to a gene: 4. The CDR3 nucleotides are TGTGCCAGCAGCCGGTCGGGGGGCGGGGAGCTGTTTTTT. Its protein product is CASSRSGGGELFF.

The chain joins TRBV7-8 to TRBJ2-5, with a possible D match to TRBD2 (5 bases). The CDR3 length is 13 residues. Deletions cut 6 bases from V and 5 bases from J, with 13 bases between. Germline-derived CDR1 and CDR2 are SGHVS and FQNEAQ. Here the CDR3 reads CASRSEGDETQYF. The CDR3 DNA follows: TGTGCCAGCAGGAGCGAGGGCGATGAGACCCAGTACTTC.

The chain uses TRBV9 and TRBJ2-5; tentative D call: TRBD2 (5 bases). Germline CDR1 SGDLS, CDR2 YYNGEE. This CDR3 is built from 14 residues. Trimming pared 3 bases from V and 1 base from J, leaving 10 bases between. CDR3: CASSGVDSQETQYF. The CDR3, as DNA: TGTGCCAGCAGCGGAGTGGACTCCCAAGAGACCCAGTACTTC.

The genes are TRBV9 and TRBJ2-1; D perhaps matches TRBD2 (5 bases). Germline CDR1 is SGDLS and CDR2 is YYNGEE. V was cut by 3 bases and J by 0 bases, with 10 bases left in between. CDR3 length: 15 amino acids. The CDR3 loop reads CASSGSGSSYNEQFF. As DNA, the CDR3 is TGTGCCAGCAGCGGGAGCGGAAGCTCCTACAATGAGCAGTTCTTC. Filled out from reference TRBV9 and TRBJ2-1, the complete variable domain reads DSGVTQTPKHLITATGQRVTLRCSPRSGDLSVYWYQQSLDQGLQFLIQYYNGEERAKGNILERFSAQQFPDLHSELNLSSLELGDSALYFCASSGSGSSYNEQFFGPGTRLTVL.

The chain joins TRBV29-1 to TRBJ2-7; D is perhaps TRBD1 (6 bases). V lost 4 bases to trimming and J lost 5 bases, with 9 bases between them. This CDR3 spans 11 amino acids. The V gene's germline CDR1 is SQVTM and CDR2 ANQGSEA. The CDR3 DNA sequence: TGCAGCGTTGGTGGGGGCGACGAGCAGTACTTC. Its protein product is CSVGGGDEQYF.

The J gene is TRBJ1-4, the V gene TRBV3-1 (or the pseudogene TRBV3-2); D is perhaps TRBD1 (5 bases). This CDR3 contains 15 residues. Deletions cut 3 bases from V and 5 bases from J, with 13 bases between. Germline V gene sequence: CDR1 LGHDT, CDR2 YNNKEL (reference sequence). The CDR3: CASSHSGRGNEKLFF. The CDR3 DNA reads TGTGCCAGCAGCCACTCGGGTCGGGGGAATGAAAAACTGTTTTTT.

The J gene is TRBJ1-2, the V gene TRBV5-1, with D unclear. The CDR3 is made up of 15 amino acids. V lost 7 bases and J 4 bases, leaving 20 bases between the germline ends. Germline V gene data show CDR1 as SGHRS and CDR2 as YFSETQ. CDR3 in DNA: TGCGCCAGCCCCCCCCCGGGGTATCTGACCTATGGCTACACCTTC. Its translation is CASPPPGYLTYGYTF.

V and J are TRBV11-2 and TRBJ2-1; the match to TRBD2 covers 8 bases. The germline V gene encodes CDR1 SGHAT and CDR2 FQNNGV. This CDR3 region has 14 residues. V lost 10 bases, J lost 0 bases, and 5 bases stayed unmatched. The CDR3 here is CAITGGGSYNEQFF. The CDR3 region has the DNA TGTGCCATCACCGGGGGGGGCTCCTACAATGAGCAGTTCTTC. Full variable domain (remainder filled in from reference TRBV11-2 and TRBJ2-1): EAGVAQSPRYKIIEKRQSVAFWCNPISGHATLYWYQQILGQGPKLLIQFQNNGVVDDSQLPKDRFSAERLKGVDSTLKIQPAKLEDSAVYLCAITGGGSYNEQFFGPGTRLTVL.

The V call is TRBV7-9, the J call TRBJ1-3; weak D call: TRBD1 (5 bases). CDR3 length: 16 residues. Trimming left V 5 bases short and J 0 bases short, with 14 bases between. Germline lookup yields CDR1 SEHNR and CDR2 FQNEAQ (reference sequence). CDR3 sequence: CASSPADTYSGNTIYF. The CDR3 coding sequence is TGTGCCAGCAGCCCTGCGGACACCTACTCTGGAAACACCATATATTTT.

The chain combines TRBV15 with TRBJ1-5, with 8 bases aligning to TRBD1. The CDR3 sequence is 15 residues long. CDR1 and CDR2 (germline): LNHNV, YYDKDF (reference sequence). Trimming took 3 bases from V and 11 from J; bases not matched to a gene: 12. CDR3 loop: CATSSGQGAMEAQHF. CDR3 coding DNA: TGTGCCACCAGCAGTGGGCAGGGGGCAATGGAGGCCCAGCATTTT.

The rearrangement joins TRBV7-9 to TRBJ2-3; D is ambiguous. Per the germline V gene, CDR1 is SEHNR and CDR2 is FQNEAQ (reference sequence). The germline V and J ends were trimmed by 4 bases and 1 base, with 12 bases remaining between them. The CDR3 is made up of 15 amino acids. The CDR3 reads CASSSQRGGTDTQYF. DNA for the CDR3: TGTGCCAGCAGCTCGCAAAGAGGTGGCACAGATACGCAGTATTTT.

The chain carries TRBV5-1 and TRBJ2-7; D uncertain. Trimming took off 0 bases at V and 1 base at J, with 5 bases between the two ends. CDR3 length equals 13 residues. Germline lookup yields CDR1 SGHRS and CDR2 YFSETQ. CDR3 in DNA: TGCGCCAGCAGCTTGGCCATTTCCTACGAGCAGTACTTC. Translation gives CASSLAISYEQYF.

The CDR3 DNA is TGTGCCAGCAGCGCTGTCGATCTGGGGAGCGTGAATGAGCAGTTCTTC. Amino acid sequence: CASSAVDLGSVNEQFF. The genes are TRBV7-8 and TRBJ2-1; D is perhaps TRBD2 (5 bases). Trimming pared 5 bases from V and 7 bases from J, leaving 21 bases between. The length of the CDR3 is 16 residues. The germline V gene encodes CDR1 SGHVS and CDR2 FQNEAQ.

The V and J genes are TRBV7-9 and TRBJ2-7; tentative D call: TRBD2 (6 bases). Germline V gene data show CDR1 as SEHNR and CDR2 as FQNEAQ (reference sequence). The ends were cut back, 2 bases at V and 1 base at J, with 9 bases in the middle. The CDR3 consists of 14 residues. For the CDR3, the DNA is TGTGCCAGCAGCTTATCCGGGGGTTCCTACGAGCAGTACTTC. It is translated as CASSLSGGSYEQYF.

The J gene is TRBJ1-3, the V gene TRBV10-3, with TRBD1 matching over 7 bases. The germline V gene has CDR1 ENHRY and CDR2 SYGVKD. This CDR3 is 16 amino acids long. Trimming removed 3 bases from V and 0 bases from J; junction bases left unmatched: 5. CDR3 DNA: TGTGCCATCAGTGACCCGGGACAGCACTCTGGAAACACCATATATTTT. It specifies CAISDPGQHSGNTIYF.

This chain uses TRBV7-2 with TRBJ2-5, with a tentative D call TRBD2 (7 bases). The CDR3 has 15 residues. Trimming cost V 2 bases and J 5 bases, with 15 bases left between them. The germline gives CDR1 SGHTA, CDR2 FQGNSA. CDR3 residues: CASSLFRGAGETQYF. CDR3 nucleotides: TGTGCCAGCAGCTTATTTCGGGGGGCGGGCGAGACCCAGTACTTC.

V gene TRBV6-5 combines with J gene TRBJ1-1, with 9 bases fitting TRBD1. The CDR3 sequence is 15 residues long. J was trimmed by 4 bases and V by 0 bases; bases with no gene match: 3. From germline, CDR1 is MNHEY and CDR2 SVGAGI. The CDR3 here is CASSYSGGQGTEAFF. In DNA form, the CDR3 reads TGTGCCAGCAGTTACTCGGGGGGACAGGGCACTGAAGCTTTCTTT.

J is TRBJ2-1 and V is TRBV10-3, with a possible D match to TRBD2 (6 bases). V lost 11 bases and J 6 bases, leaving 17 bases between the germline ends. The CDR3 spans 13 residues. Germline CDR1 is ENHRY and CDR2 is SYGVKD. CDR3 nucleotide sequence: TGTGCCCTCAAACCGGGAGTAGGCAATGAGCAGTTCTTC. Its translation is CALKPGVGNEQFF.